A single T cell receptor beta chain is shown here with its context. Its antigen is currently unknown. This sample was included in a study of T cell responses to AZD1222 COVID-19 vaccine. V was pared by 5 bases and J by 5 bases, with 8 bases of the junction left unmatched. The CDR3 is 14 residues long. Germline lookup yields CDR1 LGHNT and CDR2 FRNRAP. Study observations and caveats: Baseline seropositives among AZD1222 recipients totaled only 5 or 6.

Repertoires were generated with immunoSEQ multiplex PCR, while TCRdb's copy carries only in-frame clones and drops some. The table shows about 120,000 clones, with 70% to 90% occurring only once. The genes are TRBV12-5 and TRBJ1-1; 7 bases map to TRBD1. Sequenced here: peripheral blood, sampled on day 0 of AZD1222 vaccination. The source of this sequence is an adult in good health. Here the CDR3 DNA reads TGTGCTAGTGGTAGGGGGGACAGAAAGACTGAAGCTTTCTTT. Translating gives CASGRGDRKTEAFF.